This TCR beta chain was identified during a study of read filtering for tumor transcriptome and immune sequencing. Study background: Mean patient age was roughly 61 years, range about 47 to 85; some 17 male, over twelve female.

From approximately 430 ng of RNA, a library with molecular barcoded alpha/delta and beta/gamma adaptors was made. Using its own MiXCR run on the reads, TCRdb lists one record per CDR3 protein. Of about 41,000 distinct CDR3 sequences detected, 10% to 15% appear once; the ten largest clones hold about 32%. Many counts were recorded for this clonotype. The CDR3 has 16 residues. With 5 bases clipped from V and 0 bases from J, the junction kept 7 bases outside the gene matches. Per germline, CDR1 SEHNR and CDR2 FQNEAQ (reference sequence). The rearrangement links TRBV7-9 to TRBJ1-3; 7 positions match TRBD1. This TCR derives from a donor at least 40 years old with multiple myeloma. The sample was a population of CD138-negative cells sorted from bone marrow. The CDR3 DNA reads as TGTGCCAGCAGCCCCCGGGACAGTAACTCTGGAAACACCATATATTTT. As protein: CASSPRDSNSGNTIYF.